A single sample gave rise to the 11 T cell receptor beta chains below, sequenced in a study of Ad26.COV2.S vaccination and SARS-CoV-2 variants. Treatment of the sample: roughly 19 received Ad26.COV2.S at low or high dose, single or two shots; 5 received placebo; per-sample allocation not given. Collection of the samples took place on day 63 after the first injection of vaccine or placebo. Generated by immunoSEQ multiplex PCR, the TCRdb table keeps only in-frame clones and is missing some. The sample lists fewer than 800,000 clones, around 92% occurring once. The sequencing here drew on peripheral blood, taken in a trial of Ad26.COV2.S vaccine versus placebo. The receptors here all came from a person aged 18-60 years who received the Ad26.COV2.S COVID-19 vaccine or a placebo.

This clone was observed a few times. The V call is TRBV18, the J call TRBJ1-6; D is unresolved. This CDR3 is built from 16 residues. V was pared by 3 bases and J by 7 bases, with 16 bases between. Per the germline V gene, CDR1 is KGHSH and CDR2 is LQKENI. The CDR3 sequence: CASSPSSATQNSPLHF. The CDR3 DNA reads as TGTGCCAGCTCACCGTCGTCAGCCACCCAGAATTCACCCCTCCACTTT. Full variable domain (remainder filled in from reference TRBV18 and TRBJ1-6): NAGVMQNPRHLVRRRGQEARLRCSPMKGHSHVYWYRQLPEEGLKFMVYLQKENIIDESGMPKERFSAEFPKEGPSILRIQQVVRGDSAAYFCASSPSSATQNSPLHFGNGTRLTVT.

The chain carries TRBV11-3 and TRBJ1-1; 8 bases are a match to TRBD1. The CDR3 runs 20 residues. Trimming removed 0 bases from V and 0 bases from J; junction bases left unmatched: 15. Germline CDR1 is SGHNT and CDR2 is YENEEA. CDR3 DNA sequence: TGTGCCAGCAGCTTAGATGGGGTCCCAGACAGGGGAATAATGAACACTGAAGCTTTCTTT. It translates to CASSLDGVPDRGIMNTEAFF.

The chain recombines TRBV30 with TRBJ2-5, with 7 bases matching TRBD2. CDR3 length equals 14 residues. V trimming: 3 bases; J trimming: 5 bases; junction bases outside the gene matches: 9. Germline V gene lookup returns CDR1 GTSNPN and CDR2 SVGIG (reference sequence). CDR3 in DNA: TGTGCCTGGAGGGGACTGGGGAGGGCCGAGACCCAGTACTTC. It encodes CAWRGLGRAETQYF.

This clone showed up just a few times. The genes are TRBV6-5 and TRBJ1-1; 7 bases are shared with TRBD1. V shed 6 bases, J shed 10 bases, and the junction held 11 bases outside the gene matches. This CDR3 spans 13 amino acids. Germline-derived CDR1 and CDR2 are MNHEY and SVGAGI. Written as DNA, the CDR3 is TGTGCCAGCAGCCCCTGGACAGGAAGGGGAGCTTTCTTT. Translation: CASSPWTGRGAFF.

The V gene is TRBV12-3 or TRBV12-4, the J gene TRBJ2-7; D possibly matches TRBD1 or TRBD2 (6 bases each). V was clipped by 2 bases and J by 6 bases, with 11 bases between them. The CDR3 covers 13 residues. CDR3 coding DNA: TGTGCCAGCAGTTTAAAGGGGGGATTCGAGCAGTACTTC. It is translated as CASSLKGGFEQYF.

CDR3 DNA: TGTGCCAGTAGTATAGGACAGGGTTTGTCTGGAAACACCATATATTTT. This codes for CASSIGQGLSGNTIYF. The rearrangement uses TRBV19 and TRBJ1-3; 7 nucleotides match TRBD1. Germline V gives CDR1 LNHDA, CDR2 SQIVND (reference sequence). Trimming at V came to 1 base and at J to 1 base, leaving 4 bases not matched to a gene. The length of the CDR3 is 16 residues.

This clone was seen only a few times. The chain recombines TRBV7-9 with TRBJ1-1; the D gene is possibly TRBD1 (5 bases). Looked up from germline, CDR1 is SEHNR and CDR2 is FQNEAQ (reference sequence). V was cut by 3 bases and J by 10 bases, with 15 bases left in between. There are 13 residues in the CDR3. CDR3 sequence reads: CASSFDSDSGAFF. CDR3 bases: TGTGCCAGCAGCTTCGACAGCGACTCAGGAGCTTTCTTT.

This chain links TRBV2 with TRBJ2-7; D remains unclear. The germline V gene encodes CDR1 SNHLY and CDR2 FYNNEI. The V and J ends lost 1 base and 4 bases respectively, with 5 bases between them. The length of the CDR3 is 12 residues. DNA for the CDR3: TGTGCCAGCAGTGAAGAAGATTACGAGCAGTACTTC. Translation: CASSEEDYEQYF.

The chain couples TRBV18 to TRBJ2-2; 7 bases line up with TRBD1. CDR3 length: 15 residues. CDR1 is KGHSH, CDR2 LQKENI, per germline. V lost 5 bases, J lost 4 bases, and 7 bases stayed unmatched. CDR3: CASSLGQSSTGELFF. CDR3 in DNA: TGTGCCAGCTCATTGGGACAGTCGAGCACCGGGGAGCTGTTTTTT.

Written as DNA, the CDR3 is TGTGCCAGCAGTAAAACAGGGGGCACGGGCAATCAGCCCCAGCATTTT. Translated: CASSKTGGTGNQPQHF. J is TRBJ1-5 and V is TRBV6-6, with 9 bases aligning to TRBD1. V shed 5 bases, J shed 2 bases, and the junction held 7 bases outside the gene matches. This CDR3 has 16 amino acids. Germline values: CDR1 MNHNY, CDR2 SVGAGI (reference sequence).

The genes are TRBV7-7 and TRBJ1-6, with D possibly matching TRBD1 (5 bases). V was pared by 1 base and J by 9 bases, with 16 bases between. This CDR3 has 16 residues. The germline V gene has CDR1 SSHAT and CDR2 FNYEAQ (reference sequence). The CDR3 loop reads CASSLGGWQGGSPLHF. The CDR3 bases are TGTGCCAGCAGCTTAGGGGGCTGGCAGGGTGGTTCACCCCTCCACTTT. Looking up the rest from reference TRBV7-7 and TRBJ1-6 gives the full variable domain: GAGVSQSPRYKVTKRGQDVTLRCDPISSHATLYWYQQALGQGPEFLTYFNYEAQPDKSGLPSDRFSAERPEGSISTLTIQRTEQRDSAMYRCASSLGGWQGGSPLHFGNGTRLTVT.